These T cell receptor beta chains were read from a single sample in a study of T cells in Graves' hyperthyroidism and ophthalmopathy. In TCRdb, the multiplex PCR reads were re-called with MiXCR into one record per CDR3 protein. The sample consists of 660,000 or so distinct CDR3 sequences, 45% of them appearing once. Sequenced: peripheral blood or thyroid tissue (not recorded which). These TCRs come from an adult man with Graves' disease, either hyperthyroidism or ophthalmopathy (not recorded which). Each CDR3 is given with its conserved first and last residue. Each record gives: D gene, J gene, clone size, CDR3 length, V gene, CDR3 protein, CDR3 DNA. A D gene is named only where the DNA matches it firmly. Expanded clones get a size class; other rows say once, few or many, or leave the size out.

>.|TRBJ2-7|few|14|TRBV5-1
CASSLSRDNYEQYF
TGCGCCAGCAGCCTTTCGCGGGATAACTACGAGCAGTACTTC
>.|TRBJ1-1|few|15|TRBV5-1
CASSLDLGWNTEAFF
TGCGCCAGCAGCTTGGATCTAGGGTGGAACACTGAAGCTTTCTTT
>TRBD1|TRBJ1-2|.|13|TRBV25-1
CASVATGFRGYTF
TGTGCCAGCGTGGCGACAGGGTTCAGGGGCTACACCTTC
>TRBD1|TRBJ2-7|.|16|TRBV7-9
CASSLVLGQARNEQYF
TGTGCCAGCAGCTTAGTACTGGGACAGGCTCGGAACGAGCAGTACTTC
>.|TRBJ2-1|few|11|TRBV15
CATSRAVEQFF
TGTGCCACCAGCAGAGCGGTAGAGCAGTTCTTC
>.|TRBJ1-2|few|14|TRBV9
CASRIGQTNYGYTF
TGTGCCAGCAGGATTGGACAGACTAACTATGGCTACACCTTC
>TRBD2|TRBJ2-7|.|16|TRBV5-1
CASSLDYSGSLYEQYF
TGCGCCAGCAGCTTGGACTATAGCGGGAGCCTCTACGAGCAGTACTTC
>.|TRBJ1-6|few|15|TRBV7-8
CASSLNFQGNSPLHF
TGTGCCAGCAGCTTAAATTTTCAGGGGAATTCACCCCTCCACTTT
>.|TRBJ2-7|many|11|TRBV20-1
CSARDLYEQYF
TGCAGTGCTAGAGACCTCTACGAGCAGTACTTC
>.|TRBJ1-2|few|12|TRBV20-1
CSARGLGGGYTF
TGCAGTGCTAGGGGTCTGGGGGGTGGCTACACCTTC
>.|TRBJ1-5|few|17|TRBV2
CASSEAQDSLSNQPQHF
TGTGCCAGCAGTGAAGCGCAGGACAGTCTTAGCAATCAGCCCCAGCATTTT
>.|TRBJ2-7|once|11|TRBV20-1
CSARGGAEQYF
TGCAGTGCTAGAGGGGGCGCCGAGCAGTACTTC
>.|TRBJ2-2|many|12|TRBV5-1
CASSLGVGELFF
TGTGCCAGCAGCTTAGGAGTCGGGGAGCTGTTTTTT
>TRBD2|TRBJ2-7|.|15|TRBV7-8
CASSPGTSGGYGQYF
TGTGCCAGCAGCCCTGGGACTAGCGGGGGTTACGGGCAGTACTTC
>.|TRBJ2-7|many|12|TRBV10-2
CASRSGVYEQYF
TGCGCCAGCCGAAGTGGGGTCTACGAGCAGTACTTC
>.|TRBJ1-1|many|12|TRBV7-9
CASSFMAGEAFF
TGTGCCAGCAGCTTTATGGCCGGTGAAGCTTTCTTT
>.|TRBJ1-2|many|12|TRBV29-1
CSVETGNYGYTF
TGCAGCGTTGAGACCGGGAACTATGGCTACACCTTC
>.|TRBJ2-7|.|12|TRBV20-1
CSALVGAYEQYF
TGCAGTGCGCTTGTCGGTGCTTACGAGCAGTACTTC
>TRBD2|TRBJ2-7|.|14|TRBV6-1
CASRRGLAGYEQYF
TGTGCCAGCAGAAGGGGACTAGCGGGTTACGAGCAGTACTTC
>.|TRBJ1-3|.|15|TRBV2
CASSPGLGEGNTIYF
TGTGCCAGCAGCCCGGGACTCGGCGAGGGAAACACCATATATTTT
>TRBD1|TRBJ1-5|.|14|TRBV7-9
CASSLPGTDQPQHF
TGTGCCAGCAGCTTACCCGGGACAGATCAGCCCCAGCATTTT
>.|TRBJ2-7|.|12|TRBV29-1
CSVETGSYEQYF
TGCAGCGTTGAAACGGGCTCCTACGAGCAGTACTTC
>.|TRBJ1-6|.|14|TRBV7-9
CASSFRDANSPLHF
TGTGCCAGCAGCTTCCGGGACGCGAATTCACCCCTCCACTTT
>TRBD1|TRBJ1-2|few|14|TRBV12-3/TRBV12-4
CASSRDRPNYGYTF
TGTGCCAGCAGTCGGGACAGGCCCAACTATGGCTACACCTTC
>TRBD1|TRBJ1-1|few|15|TRBV9
CASRGTGGLNTEAFF
TGTGCCAGCAGGGGGACAGGGGGCTTGAACACTGAAGCTTTCTTT